Included here is one T cell receptor (beta chain) sequence, with context. What it binds is unknown. The data were taken from a study of vaccination effects on CD4 cells after COVID-19. Before sequencing took place, the ViraFEST assay used viral peptide pools to expand antigen-specific CD4+ T cells. Upon completion of around ten days in culture, CD4+ T cells were isolated. Vaccination of participants consisted of two doses of either the BNT162b2 or mRNA-1273 vaccine. TCRdb's table, derived via immunoSEQ multiplex PCR, lists solely in-frame clones and lacks some. The sample contains fewer than 50,000 clones, around 80% of which appear only once. Trimming took 3 bases from V and 2 from J, leaving 8 bases between them. CDR1 is GTSNPN and CDR2 is SVGIG in the germline V gene (reference sequence). This CDR3 has 13 residues.

V and J are TRBV30 and TRBJ2-1; perhaps D is TRBD1 or TRBD2 (5 bases each). This specimen was CD4+ T cells from PBMCs cultured with HCoV-NL63 spike peptides, taken after COVID-19 vaccination. The TCR comes from a human donor who received a COVID-19 vaccine. Some clones in this sample may be carry-over from other donors' samples. CDR3 loop: CAWRRGAYNEQFF. The CDR3 region has the DNA TGTGCCTGGAGAAGAGGGGCCTACAATGAGCAGTTCTTC.